This record looks at one T cell receptor (beta chain) sequence and its context. The data derive from a study of blood T cell repertoires in COVID-19. Overall study: Donors in the United States, Italy and Spain gave samples during acute or convalescent COVID-19. Sources were T cells, B-cell-depleted T cells, or PBMCs; the material itself was cDNA or gDNA.

Per the original data handling: Quantification of nucleated cells was approximated via reference gene primer amplification. Sequenced by immunoSEQ multiplex PCR; TCRdb stores in-frame clones only, minus some. D and trimming were read from the DNA, whereas the V and J calls and clone size are those reported in that table. This sample has about 99,000 clones, with 65% to 85% found just once. The receptor was derived from a man between 65 and 79 years old with active or convalescent COVID-19. Sequencing input: peripheral blood.

The CDR3 DNA is TGTGCCAGCAGCTTACCAGGGATCGGAAACACCATATATTTT. It yields the protein CASSLPGIGNTIYF. This chain links TRBV13 with TRBJ1-3; maybe TRBD1 (5 bases). The V and J ends lost 2 bases and 4 bases respectively, with 9 bases between them. Germline lookup yields CDR1 PRHDT and CDR2 FYEKMQ (reference sequence). This CDR3 has 14 amino acids.